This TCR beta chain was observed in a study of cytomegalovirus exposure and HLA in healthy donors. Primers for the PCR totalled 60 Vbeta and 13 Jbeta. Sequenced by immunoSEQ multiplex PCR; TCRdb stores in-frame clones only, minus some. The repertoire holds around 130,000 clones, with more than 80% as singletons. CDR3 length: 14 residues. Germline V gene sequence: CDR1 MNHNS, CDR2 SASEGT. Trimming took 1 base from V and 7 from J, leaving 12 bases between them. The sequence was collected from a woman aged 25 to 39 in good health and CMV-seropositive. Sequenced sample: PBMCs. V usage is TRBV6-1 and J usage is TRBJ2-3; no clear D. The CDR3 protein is CASSEGMAPNTQYF. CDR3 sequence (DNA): TGTGCCAGCAGTGAAGGAATGGCCCCCAATACGCAGTATTTT.